Listed here are 27 T cell receptor beta chains from one sample, sequenced in a study of T cell responses to AZD1222 COVID-19 vaccine. Repertoires were generated with immunoSEQ multiplex PCR, while TCRdb's copy carries only in-frame clones and drops some. The data hold 95,000 to 130,000 clones, with 92% observed a single time. Specimen: peripheral blood, collected 28 days after the second AZD1222 dose. Receptor source: an adult who received the AZD1222 COVID-19 vaccine.

The chain has TRBV6-5 and TRBJ2-1, with D perhaps TRBD1 or TRBD2 (5 bases each). Germline V CDR1 and CDR2: MNHEY, SVGAGI. The V and J ends lost 6 bases and 10 bases respectively, with 16 bases between them. This CDR3 is 13 amino acids long. The CDR3 DNA sequence: TGTGCCAGCAGGACCGAGGGGCGGCGGGAGCAGTTCTTC. The encoded protein is CASRTEGRREQFF.

The chain uses TRBV5-6 and TRBJ1-1; D possibly corresponds to TRBD1 (6 bases). Germline assignment: CDR1 SGHDT and CDR2 YYEEEE. The germline V and J ends were trimmed by 10 bases and 6 bases, with 22 bases remaining between them. The CDR3 is 14 residues long. The CDR3 sequence: CASDPGGRISEAFF. The CDR3 bases are TGTGCCTCCGACCCGGGGGGGCGAATCTCTGAAGCTTTCTTT.

The chain carries TRBV2 and TRBJ2-7; 9 bases align to TRBD1. V trimming: 7 bases; J trimming: 2 bases; junction bases outside the gene matches: 9. There are 15 residues in the CDR3. Germline CDR1 is SNHLY and CDR2 is FYNNEI. The CDR3 DNA is TGTGCCAGCAAATCGGGACAGGGTCGGCCCTACGAGCAGTACTTC. This sequence encodes CASKSGQGRPYEQYF.

V is TRBV5-1 and J is TRBJ2-2; maybe TRBD1 (5 bases). CDR1 and CDR2 (germline): SGHRS, YFSETQ. The V and J ends lost 2 bases and 6 bases respectively, with 14 bases between them. The CDR3 runs 15 residues. The CDR3 DNA sequence: TGCGCCAGCAGCTTCCAGGGTAGTCCCGCCGGGGAGCTGTTTTTT. This translates into CASSFQGSPAGELFF.

The chain uses TRBV25-1 and TRBJ1-2, with 7 bases lining up with TRBD1. The junction had 3 bases not matched to a gene; V was cut back by 6 bases and J by 2 bases. CDR3 length: 13 amino acids. Germline CDR1 is MGHDK and CDR2 is SYGVNS. The CDR3 coding sequence is TGTGCCAGCAGGGGACAGCCCAACTATGGCTACACCTTC. This encodes CASRGQPNYGYTF.

This chain uses TRBV9 with TRBJ2-7, with 7 bases matching TRBD2. Unmatched junction bases numbered 3, after V lost 0 bases and J lost 0 bases. Germline values: CDR1 SGDLS, CDR2 YYNGEE. This CDR3 region has 15 residues. The CDR3 nucleotides are TGTGCCAGCAGCGTAGGTGCGGGAGCCTCCTACGAGCAGTACTTC. Its protein is CASSVGAGASYEQYF. Based on the CDR3 plus reference TRBV9 and TRBJ2-7, the full variable domain is DSGVTQTPKHLITATGQRVTLRCSPRSGDLSVYWYQQSLDQGLQFLIQYYNGEERAKGNILERFSAQQFPDLHSELNLSSLELGDSALYFCASSVGAGASYEQYFGPGTRLTVT.

The rearrangement uses TRBV28 and TRBJ2-7; D uncertain. Trimming pared 7 bases from V and 5 bases from J, leaving 9 bases between. This CDR3 is 11 amino acids long. In germline, CDR1 is MDHEN, CDR2 SYDVKM. CDR3 sequence reads: CASTVRNEQYF. The CDR3 DNA is TGTGCCAGCACCGTTCGGAACGAGCAGTACTTC.

CDR3 region: CASSVADRGRRDEQFF. Here the CDR3 DNA reads TGTGCCAGCAGCGTAGCGGACAGGGGGCGCCGCGATGAGCAGTTCTTC. The chain couples TRBV9 to TRBJ2-1; TRBD1 matches at 11 bases. The germline CDR1 and CDR2 sequences are SGDLS and YYNGEE. Trimming at V came to 0 bases and at J to 8 bases, leaving 7 bases not matched to a gene. The length of the CDR3 is 16 residues.

The chain joins TRBV3-1 (or the pseudogene TRBV3-2) to TRBJ1-1; TRBD1 agrees at 10 bases. The V segment lost 5 bases and the J segment 5 bases; nucleotides outside the gene matches: 5. Germline CDR1 reads LGHDT; CDR2 reads YNNKEL (reference sequence). This CDR3 region has 14 residues. The CDR3 here is CASSSSDRGTEAFF. DNA for the CDR3: TGTGCCAGCAGCTCCTCGGACAGGGGGACTGAAGCTTTCTTT.

Comments on this clone: Other DNA sequences in the same sample also yield this CDR3. This chain uses TRBV7-9 with TRBJ1-5; D ambiguous. The germline V gene has CDR1 SEHNR and CDR2 FQNEAQ (reference sequence). The CDR3 length is 12 residues. Trimming cost V 4 bases and J 4 bases, with 5 bases left between them. Written as DNA, the CDR3 is TGTGCCAGCAGCTCAAATAATCAGCCCCAGCATTTT. Translated, it gives CASSSNNQPQHF.

The rearrangement links TRBV9 to TRBJ2-2; D may be TRBD2 (5 bases). The CDR3 runs to 18 residues. Germline V gene lookup returns CDR1 SGDLS and CDR2 YYNGEE. V lost 0 bases, J lost 4 bases, and 19 bases lay in between. CDR3: CASSVGGRGPLGTGELFF. DNA of the CDR3: TGTGCCAGCAGCGTAGGAGGGAGAGGGCCCCTAGGCACCGGGGAGCTGTTTTTT.

V and J are TRBV30 and TRBJ2-5; D gene ambiguous. The CDR3 is 15 amino acids. The V gene's germline CDR1 is GTSNPN and CDR2 SVGIG (reference sequence). The germline V and J ends were trimmed by 2 bases and 1 base, with 14 bases remaining between them. The CDR3 loop is CAWSPPSGGQETQYF. DNA of the CDR3: TGTGCCTGGAGTCCGCCTTCGGGCGGCCAAGAGACCCAGTACTTC.

This clone was counted between two and nine times. The gene calls are TRBV4-2 and TRBJ2-2; unclear D gene. Trimming took off 1 base at V and 4 bases at J, with 13 bases between the two ends. The germline gives CDR1 LGHNA, CDR2 YNFKEQ. This CDR3 has 16 residues. The chain's CDR3 is CASSQGAGQTTGELFF. The CDR3 coding sequence is TGTGCCAGCAGCCAAGGGGCAGGCCAGACCACCGGGGAGCTGTTTTTT.

V and J are TRBV19 and TRBJ1-3; the D gene is possibly TRBD1 (5 bases). V was trimmed by 4 bases and J by 2 bases, leaving 15 bases between them. The CDR3 spans 16 residues. CDR1 is LNHDA and CDR2 is SQIVND in the germline V gene (reference sequence). In nucleotides, the CDR3 is TGTGCCAGTAGTACAAGGGGCCGAGGGGCTGGAAACACCATATATTTT. Its translation is CASSTRGRGAGNTIYF. Based on the CDR3 plus reference TRBV19 and TRBJ1-3, the full variable domain is DGGITQSPKYLFRKEGQNVTLSCEQNLNHDAMYWYRQDPGQGLRLIYYSQIVNDFQKGDIAEGYSVSREKKESFPLTVTSAQKNPTAFYLCASSTRGRGAGNTIYFGEGSWLTVV.

V usage is TRBV6-1 and J usage is TRBJ2-4; D tentatively fits TRBD1 or TRBD2 (6 bases each). Germline V gives CDR1 MNHNS, CDR2 SASEGT. V was shortened by 2 bases and J by 0 bases, with 17 bases between the two germline ends. The CDR3 is made up of 18 amino acids. In DNA form, the CDR3 reads TGTGCCAGCAGTGAAAGGGGGGCCTGGACAGAAGCCAAAAACATTCAGTACTTC. Translated, it gives CASSERGAWTEAKNIQYF.

This chain uses TRBV27 with TRBJ2-1, with D perhaps given as TRBD1 or TRBD2 (5 bases each). The germline CDR1 and CDR2 sequences are MNHEY and SMNVEV (reference sequence). This CDR3 has 12 residues. Trimming removed 5 bases from V and 10 bases from J, with 12 bases in between. The CDR3 here is CASSQQGVEQFF. The CDR3 DNA sequence: TGTGCCAGCAGTCAGCAGGGAGTCGAGCAGTTCTTC.

The CDR3 loop reads CSARDLNEQFF. In DNA form, the CDR3 reads TGCAGTGCTAGAGATTTAAATGAGCAGTTCTTC. The rearrangement joins TRBV20-1 to TRBJ2-1; D call uncertain. V lost 0 bases and J lost 7, with 4 bases in between. The length of the CDR3 is 11 residues. Germline V gene data show CDR1 as DFQATT and CDR2 as SNEGSKA (reference sequence).

The chain joins TRBV10-1 to TRBJ2-7, with D perhaps given as TRBD1 or TRBD2 (5 bases each). The CDR3 runs 15 residues. The V gene's germline CDR1 is WNHNN and CDR2 SYGVQD (reference sequence). Trimming removed 5 bases at V and 0 bases at J, with 14 bases between. The CDR3 region has the DNA TGCGCCAGCAGTCCCGGGACGACAAGCTCCTACGAGCAGTACTTC. It translates to CASSPGTTSSYEQYF.

This clone was found once. Written as DNA, the CDR3 is TGTGCCACCAGCAGAGTCGCCGCAGCAGAGGGTGAAAAACTGTTTTTT. Translated: CATSRVAAAEGEKLFF. J is TRBJ1-4 and V is TRBV15; no definite D call. The CDR3 spans 16 residues. Between the trimmed V and J ends, which lost 1 base and 7 bases, there was a span of 16 bases. Germline V CDR1 and CDR2: LNHNV, YYDKDF (reference sequence).

This clone appeared a single time. The chain employs TRBV18 and TRBJ1-2, with 7 bases matching TRBD1. The CDR3 covers 14 residues. Germline-derived CDR1 and CDR2 are KGHSH and LQKENI. J was trimmed by 3 bases and V by 1 base; bases with no gene match: 2. CDR3 loop: CASSPRQGDYGYTF. In DNA, the CDR3 is TGTGCCAGCTCACCACGTCAGGGGGACTATGGCTACACCTTC.

The CDR3 coding sequence is TGTGCCAGTCTAGCGGGAGGCCCGGCCCAGTACTTC. It translates to CASLAGGPAQYF. The chain links TRBV2 to TRBJ2-5, with 11 bases aligning to TRBD2. CDR3 length equals 12 residues. Per germline, CDR1 SNHLY and CDR2 FYNNEI. V shed 9 bases and J 9 bases; nucleotides not matched to a gene: 6.

As to this clone: At the DNA level, this CDR3 is encoded by other sequences in the same sample as well. The J gene is TRBJ1-2, the V gene TRBV5-1; D possibly corresponds to TRBD1 (6 bases). Germline CDR1 is SGHRS and CDR2 is YFSETQ. This CDR3 has 14 residues. Trimming took 0 bases from V and 2 from J, leaving 8 bases between them. The CDR3 region has the DNA TGCGCCAGCAGCTTGGGGACAGCGAACTATGGCTACACCTTC. Its protein product is CASSLGTANYGYTF.

V is TRBV5-1 and J is TRBJ2-7; 7 nucleotides match TRBD2. Germline values: CDR1 SGHRS, CDR2 YFSETQ. V lost 4 bases, J lost 2 bases, and 6 bases stayed unmatched. The CDR3 runs to 14 residues. CDR3 DNA: TGCGCCAGCAGCGGGGAGGGACTCACCTACGAGCAGTACTTC. Translated: CASSGEGLTYEQYF. The full variable domain, with the rest looked up from reference TRBV5-1 and TRBJ2-7, is KAGVTQTPRYLIKTRGQQVTLSCSPISGHRSVSWYQQTPGQGLQFLFEYFSETQRNKGNFPGRFSGRQFSNSRSEMNVSTLELGDSALYLCASSGEGLTYEQYFGPGTRLTVT.

The rearrangement joins TRBV2 to TRBJ2-7, with TRBD2 identical over 14 bases. The V gene end was trimmed by 6 bases and the J gene end by 5 bases; junction bases not matched to a gene: 3. Germline V gives CDR1 SNHLY, CDR2 FYNNEI. The CDR3 loop spans 14 amino acids. The CDR3 sequence: CASRGLAGVNEQYF. CDR3 coding DNA: TGTGCCAGCAGGGGACTAGCGGGAGTTAACGAGCAGTACTTC. Looking up the rest from reference TRBV2 and TRBJ2-7 gives the full variable domain: EPEVTQTPSHQVTQMGQEVILRCVPISNHLYFYWYRQILGQKVEFLVSFYNNEISEKSEIFDDQFSVERPDGSNFTLKIRSTKLEDSAMYFCASRGLAGVNEQYFGPGTRLTVT.

The gene calls are TRBV19 and TRBJ2-7; 10 bases agree with TRBD2. The ends lost 1 base at V and 0 bases at J; junction bases unmatched: 3. Germline V gives CDR1 LNHDA, CDR2 SQIVND (reference sequence). The length of the CDR3 is 16 residues. In nucleotides, the CDR3 is TGTGCCAGTAGTATAGCGGCTAGCGGGAGCTCCTACGAGCAGTACTTC. This codes for CASSIAASGSSYEQYF.

The gene calls are TRBV28 and TRBJ1-3, with 9 bases aligning to TRBD1. There are 18 residues in the CDR3. The germline CDR1 and CDR2 sequences are MDHEN and SYDVKM. After removal of 7 bases from V and 0 bases from J, the junction contained 13 bases not matched to a gene. Here the CDR3 reads CASTPGTGWTSSGNTIYF. In DNA, the CDR3 is TGTGCCAGCACCCCCGGGACAGGGTGGACGAGCTCTGGAAACACCATATATTTT.

The gene calls are TRBV2 and TRBJ2-2; 11 bases are a match to TRBD1. The germline V gene encodes CDR1 SNHLY and CDR2 FYNNEI. Trimming removed 6 bases from V and 4 bases from J; junction bases left unmatched: 4. This CDR3 is built from 15 residues. CDR3 DNA: TGTGCCAGCAGCCCGGGGACAGGGGGCACCGGGGAGCTGTTTTTT. It codes for CASSPGTGGTGELFF.